These 27 T cell receptor beta chains came from one sample sequenced in a study of identical twins. TCRdb re-derived calls from the 5' RACE reads in MiXCR, one entry per CDR3 protein. The data contain approximately 1.8 million distinct CDR3 sequences, around 29% of them singletons. Sequencing was performed on cord blood. The receptors derive from a newborn girl in good health.

This clonotype was counted a few times. The chain combines TRBV20-1 with TRBJ2-5; TRBD2 matches at 7 bases. TRBJ2-7 matches the DNA end more closely, so the J call is doubtful. Germline loops: CDR1 DFQATT, CDR2 SNEGSKA (reference sequence). This CDR3 region has 12 residues. The CDR3 is CSARPAGREQYF. CDR3 sequence (DNA): TGCAGTGCTCGACCAGCGGGGCGCGAGCAGTACTTC.

The table lists this clonotype with many counts. The chain combines TRBV20-1 with TRBJ2-1; 7 bases are a match to TRBD2. There are 14 residues in the CDR3. The germline V gene has CDR1 DFQATT and CDR2 SNEGSKA (reference sequence). Trimming took 3 bases from V and 4 from J; bases not matched to a gene: 6. DNA of the CDR3: TGCAGTGCTAGTAGGCTAGCGGCTTACAATGAGCAGTTCTTC. Amino acid sequence: CSASRLAAYNEQFF.

The chain recombines TRBV12-3 or TRBV12-4 with TRBJ2-1; TRBD2 matches at 7 bases. The CDR3 consists of 15 residues. With 6 bases clipped from V and 6 bases from J, the junction kept 11 bases outside the gene matches. The CDR3 DNA reads as TGTGCCAGCAGAGCAACCGGGACTATTGGCAATGAGCAGTTCTTC. This encodes CASRATGTIGNEQFF.

The rearrangement uses TRBV2 and TRBJ1-2; a possible D gene is TRBD1 (5 bases). The CDR3 consists of 12 residues. Germline CDR1 reads SNHLY; CDR2 reads FYNNEI. Trimming removed 6 bases from V and 8 bases from J, with 13 bases in between. The CDR3 loop reads CASRTDSKGYTF. The CDR3 DNA is TGTGCCAGCAGGACAGATTCAAAGGGCTACACCTTC.

The chain has TRBV21-1 and TRBJ2-3. TRBV21-1 is noted as a pseudogene. The CDR3 loop spans 11 amino acids. The CDR3 DNA follows: TGTGCCAGCAGCCCCAGCACCACTCAGTATTTT. Amino acid sequence: CASSPSTTQYF.

The genes are TRBV20-1 and TRBJ2-5; 8 bases fit TRBD2. Germline CDR1 reads DFQATT; CDR2 reads SNEGSKA (reference sequence). With 0 bases clipped from V and 11 bases from J, the junction kept 17 bases outside the gene matches. This CDR3 has 16 amino acids. Written as DNA, the CDR3 is TGCAGTGCTAGAGATTCTAGCGGGCCCACCTACAATGAGCAGTACTTC. It is translated as CSARDSSGPTYNEQYF.

The chain uses TRBV4-1 and TRBJ2-1; TRBD1 matches 8 bases. Germline lookup yields CDR1 MGHRA and CDR2 YSYEKL. The CDR3 covers 14 residues. V lost 0 bases, J lost 10 bases, and 5 bases stayed unmatched. CDR3 in DNA: TGCGCCAGCAGCCAAGATGGGACAGGTTTCGAGCAGTTCTTC. Translated: CASSQDGTGFEQFF.

This clonotype was recorded at least ten times. One junction end does not reproduce the germline sequence, and a read error may be involved. The chain has TRBV5-1 and TRBJ1-5; D remains unclear. CDR3 length equals 12 residues. In germline, CDR1 is SGHRS, CDR2 YFSETQ. CDR3 amino acids: CASSLEGQPQHF. The CDR3 coding sequence is TGTGCCAGCAGCTTAGAGGGTCAGCCCCAGCATTTT.

The rearrangement links TRBV3-1 to TRBJ2-1; TRBD2 aligns across 10 bases. CDR3 size: 15 residues. CDR1 is LGHDT and CDR2 is YNNKEL in the germline V gene (reference sequence). The junction had 6 bases not matched to a gene; V was cut back by 0 bases and J by 10 bases. CDR3 residues: CASSQEKLAGNEQFF. CDR3 bases: TGTGCCAGCAGCCAAGAGAAACTAGCGGGGAACGAGCAGTTCTTC.

The chain combines TRBV6-1 with TRBJ2-1; 8 bases match TRBD2. V was pared by 4 bases and J by 3 bases, with 8 bases of the junction left unmatched. The CDR3 runs 16 residues. Germline V lookup: CDR1 MNHNS, CDR2 SASEGT. The CDR3 protein is CASSAKPGLGYNEQFF. The CDR3 bases are TGTGCCAGCAGTGCTAAACCGGGACTAGGCTACAATGAGCAGTTCTTC.

This clonotype has a handful of counts. The chain employs TRBV5-6 and TRBJ2-5, with D maybe TRBD1 (5 bases). The CDR3 runs to 14 residues. Between the trimmed V and J ends, which lost 4 bases and 3 bases, there was a span of 13 bases. Germline V lookup: CDR1 SGHDT, CDR2 YYEEEE. The CDR3, as DNA: TGTGCCAGCAGCCTCCAGACAGTGGAAGAGACCCAGTACTTC. Its protein is CASSLQTVEETQYF.

This clonotype showed up just a few times. V and J are TRBV20-1 and TRBJ2-7; no clear D. The CDR3 has 13 residues. Per the germline V gene, CDR1 is DFQATT and CDR2 is SNEGSKA (reference sequence). The V end was cut by 1 base, the J end by 1 base, with 8 bases between. The CDR3: CSARVAGSYEQYF. The DNA of the CDR3 is TGCAGTGCTAGAGTTGCCGGATCCTACGAGCAGTACTTC.

Note on this clonotype: The junction and the germline gene differ at one end; a read error may be behind it. This CDR3 is CASTLRRDTGELFF. The CDR3 coding sequence is TGTGCCAGCACCTTAAGAAGGGACACCGGGGAGCTGTTTTTT. The rearrangement joins TRBV7-2 to TRBJ2-2; no firm D call. The CDR3 has 14 amino acids. Germline V gives CDR1 SGHTA, CDR2 FQGNSA.

A note on this clonotype: The junction does not match germline at one end; this may be a read error. The rearrangement uses TRBV7-2 and TRBJ1-2; D remains unclear. The CDR3 loop spans 16 amino acids. Germline V gives CDR1 SGHTA, CDR2 FQGNSA. The CDR3 region is CASSFGVLRTNYGCTF. The CDR3 nucleotides are TGTGCCAGCAGCTTCGGGGTGCTGAGGACTAACTATGGCTGCACCTTC.

In this sample, this clonotype turned up a few times. Sequence at one end of the junction differs from germline and may be a read error. The chain recombines TRBV3-1 with TRBJ2-1, with TRBD2 identical over 8 bases. CDR1 LGHDT and CDR2 YNNKEL come from the germline V gene (reference sequence). The CDR3 is 17 residues long. DNA of the CDR3: TGTGCCAGCAGCCAAGTGGGAACTAGCGGATCCTGCAATGAGCAGTTCTTC. Translating gives CASSQVGTSGSCNEQFF.

Comments on this clonotype: An end of the junction does not agree with germline; a read error may underlie this. The V call is TRBV2, the J call TRBJ1-5, with D possibly being TRBD1 (6 bases). Per the germline V gene, CDR1 is SNHLY and CDR2 is FYNNEI. CDR3 length: 14 amino acids. The CDR3 nucleotides are TGTGTCAGCAGTACCGGACAGCCCAATCAGCCCCAGCATTTT. Translated: CVSSTGQPNQPQHF.

The sample holds one count of this clonotype. V and J are TRBV3-1 and TRBJ1-1; D perhaps matches TRBD1 (6 bases). The CDR3 covers 15 residues. V was clipped by 2 bases and J by 3 bases, with 13 bases between them. CDR1 LGHDT and CDR2 YNNKEL come from the germline V gene (reference sequence). CDR3 in DNA: TGTGCCAGCAGCCAACGAGGGGGTGAGGACACTGAAGCTTTCTTT. Encoded protein: CASSQRGGEDTEAFF.

The chain links TRBV14 to TRBJ2-1; TRBD2 agrees at 8 bases. This CDR3 is 15 amino acids long. The germline V gene has CDR1 SGHDN and CDR2 FVKESK. V gave up 3 bases and J gave up 0 bases; unmatched junction bases: 1. The CDR3 DNA follows: TGTGCCAGCAGCCAGCGGGGGGTCTCCTACAATGAGCAGTTCTTC. It yields the protein CASSQRGVSYNEQFF.

This clonotype was detected once. The chain has TRBV27 and TRBJ1-1; D is perhaps TRBD1 (5 bases). Germline CDR1 MNHEY, CDR2 SMNVEV (reference sequence). The CDR3 runs to 13 residues. Trimming pared 0 bases from V and 14 bases from J, leaving 16 bases between. The DNA for the CDR3 is TGTGCCAGCAGTTTATCGATACGCAGGGCGGCCTTCTTT. It is translated as CASSLSIRRAAFF.

This clonotype appeared a few times. This sequence joins TRBV27 and TRBJ2-7; D not resolved. V gave up 5 bases and J gave up 5 bases, with 13 bases separating them. Germline V gene data show CDR1 as MNHEY and CDR2 as SMNVEV (reference sequence). The CDR3 contains 13 residues. The CDR3 DNA follows: TGTGCCAGCAGTCACCGGTATTGGGACGAGCAGTACTTC. Translation: CASSHRYWDEQYF.

The chain employs TRBV28 and TRBJ1-5, with a weak D call TRBD1 (6 bases). The CDR3 covers 14 residues. Germline V gene sequence: CDR1 MDHEN, CDR2 SYDVKM. V lost 4 bases and J 4 bases, leaving 11 bases between the germline ends. CDR3 loop: CASSYGGANQPQHF. The CDR3 nucleotides read TGTGCCAGCAGTTACGGGGGCGCGAATCAGCCCCAGCATTTT.

Worth noting for this clonotype: A much more abundant neighbour one base away suggests this may be a read error. This is likely a read error, given that the CDR3 carries no conserved phenylalanine or tryptophan at its end. This chain links TRBV6-6 with TRBJ2-3; D is uncertain. Germline V gene data show CDR1 as MNHNY and CDR2 as SVGAGI (reference sequence). The CDR3 runs 11 residues. Trimming took 6 bases from V and 6 from J, leaving 7 bases between them. Here the CDR3 DNA reads TGTGCCAGCAGGGTCCGGGATACGCAGTATTAT. Protein product: CASRVRDTQYY.

This clonotype was picked up a small number of times. The chain carries TRBV27 and TRBJ1-6, with a tentative D call TRBD1 (5 bases). This CDR3 contains 15 residues. The ends were cut back, 4 bases at V and 7 bases at J, with 14 bases in the middle. Germline V gene sequence: CDR1 MNHEY, CDR2 SMNVEV (reference sequence). Here the CDR3 DNA reads TGTGCCAGCAGTTCTCTTAAGGGGCGCAATTCACCCCTCCACTTT. Its translation: CASSSLKGRNSPLHF.

This clonotype came up a few times. This chain connects TRBV20-1 to TRBJ2-7; maybe TRBD1 (6 bases). V lost 4 bases to trimming and J lost 2 bases, with 9 bases between them. The CDR3 contains 12 residues. Germline CDR1 reads DFQATT; CDR2 reads SNEGSKA (reference sequence). CDR3 bases: TGCAGTGCTACGGCAGGGGCCTACGAGCAGTACTTC. Its protein product is CSATAGAYEQYF.

With respect to this clonotype: A much more abundant neighbour one base away suggests this may be a read error. The gene calls are TRBV11-2 and TRBJ2-4; D could derive from TRBD1 or TRBD2 (7 bases each). Germline V gene lookup returns CDR1 SGHAT and CDR2 FQNNGV. The CDR3 sequence is 16 residues long. V was clipped by 4 bases and J by 2 bases, with 15 bases between them. The CDR3 sequence: CASSSWEGASKNIQYF. CDR3 bases: TGTGCCAGCAGCTCATGGGAGGGGGCTTCCAAAAACATTCAGTACTTC.

The genes are TRBV9 and TRBJ1-1; TRBD1 aligns across 10 bases. From germline, CDR1 is SGDLS and CDR2 YYNGEE. With 0 bases clipped from V and 5 bases from J, the junction kept 4 bases outside the gene matches. The CDR3 is 15 residues long. The CDR3 region is CASSVDPGQGTEAFF. In DNA, the CDR3 is TGTGCCAGCAGCGTAGACCCGGGACAGGGGACTGAAGCTTTCTTT.

Only a few counts were recorded for this clonotype. The chain has TRBV7-8 and TRBJ1-4; a weak D match, TRBD1 (6 bases). V dropped 8 bases and J dropped 4 bases, with 20 bases sitting between them. The CDR3 has 16 residues. Germline V gene lookup returns CDR1 SGHVS and CDR2 FQNEAQ. The CDR3 sequence is CASAIEGGNFNEKLFF. For the CDR3, the DNA is TGTGCCAGCGCCATTGAGGGGGGAAACTTTAATGAAAAACTGTTTTTT.